This T cell receptor (beta chain) was obtained from a study of T cell repertoires in cytomegalovirus infection. Germline CDR1 is LGHDT and CDR2 is YNNKEL (reference sequence). The CDR3 spans 13 residues. The germline V and J ends were trimmed by 0 bases and 9 bases, with 9 bases remaining between them. TCRdb reprocessed the reads with MiXCR, giving one entry per CDR3 protein. This table has about 890,000 distinct CDR3 sequences, roughly 30% appearing once. Points on this clonotype: Its matching antigen is unknown.

The chain uses TRBV3-1 and TRBJ2-1; D may correspond to TRBD1 or TRBD2 (5 bases each). The TCR was taken from a human donor in good health (CMV status not recorded). Some clones in this sample may be carry-over from other donors' samples. Sample: cultured CD8+ T cells from PBMCs, taken from culture after CMV antigen stimulation. The CDR3 region is CASSQDGAGEQFF. CDR3 DNA: TGTGCCAGCAGCCAAGATGGGGCGGGTGAGCAGTTCTTC.